One sample yielded the 22 T cell receptor beta chains listed below, sequenced in a study of vaccination effects on CD4 cells after COVID-19. The table came from immunoSEQ multiplex PCR; TCRdb's copy has only in-frame clones and leaves some out. The sample lists roughly 67,000 clones, 78% occurring once. Expansion of antigen-specific CD4+ T cells with viral peptide pools was carried out by the ViraFEST assay before sequencing. Researchers isolated CD4+ T cells once 9 to 11 days of culture had elapsed. Nucleocapsid antibodies were negative in the vaccine recipients, who had never had SARS-CoV-2 infection. Their specific antigens are unknown. The starting material was CD4+ T cells from PBMCs cultured with SARS-CoV-2 spike peptides, obtained before COVID-19 vaccination. The source is a human donor who received a COVID-19 vaccine.

This clone was detected a few times. The rearrangement joins TRBV7-8 to TRBJ1-3; D gene ambiguous. Germline-derived CDR1 and CDR2 are SGHVS and FQNEAQ. The V end lost 2 bases, the J end lost 4 bases, and 6 bases lay between the germline ends. The CDR3 has 13 amino acids. CDR3 residues: CASSLPMGNTIYF. CDR3 DNA sequence: TGTGCCAGCAGCTTACCAATGGGAAACACCATATATTTT.

V is TRBV5-1 and J is TRBJ1-4; D possibly corresponds to TRBD1 (6 bases). The ends were cut back, 0 bases at V and 5 bases at J, with 17 bases in the middle. CDR1 and CDR2 from the germline V gene are SGHRS and YFSETQ. The CDR3 loop spans 17 amino acids. CDR3 DNA: TGCGCCAGCAGCTTGGTGTCAGGAGGGGGTCAAAATGAAAAACTGTTTTTT. It encodes CASSLVSGGGQNEKLFF.

The sample holds one count of this clone. This chain joins TRBV6-5 and TRBJ2-4, with D perhaps TRBD1 (5 bases). Germline V gene lookup returns CDR1 MNHEY and CDR2 SVGAGI. Deletions cut 5 bases from V and 0 bases from J, with 11 bases between. The CDR3 runs 15 residues. This chain's CDR3 is CASSPRVLAKNIQYF. For the CDR3, the DNA is TGTGCCAGCAGTCCCAGGGTTCTAGCCAAAAACATTCAGTACTTC.

The V and J genes are TRBV5-8 and TRBJ2-5, with D hard to call. CDR1 is SGHTS, CDR2 YDEGEE, per germline. Trimming pared 1 base from V and 0 bases from J, leaving 7 bases between. The CDR3 sequence is 14 residues long. CDR3 loop: CASSLKWYQETQYF. Written as DNA, the CDR3 is TGTGCCAGCAGCTTGAAGTGGTACCAAGAGACCCAGTACTTC.

The rearrangement links TRBV12-3 or TRBV12-4 to TRBJ2-7, with 7 bases aligning to TRBD1. The J segment lost 5 bases and the V segment lost 6 bases, leaving 4 bases of the junction unmatched. The CDR3 is 12 amino acids. CDR3 protein: CASRTGNHEQYV. The DNA for the CDR3 is TGTGCCAGCAGGACAGGGAACCACGAGCAGTACGTC.

This clone was counted once. The rearrangement uses TRBV6-2 or TRBV6-3 and TRBJ1-1, with D perhaps matching TRBD1 (5 bases). Deletions cut 6 bases from V and 1 base from J, with 9 bases between. Per the germline V gene, CDR1 is MNHEY and CDR2 is SVGEGT. The CDR3 runs to 13 residues. CDR3 coding DNA: TGTGCCAGCAGACCTGGACAGAACACTGAAGCTTTCTTT. This sequence encodes CASRPGQNTEAFF.

The chain joins TRBV6-1 to TRBJ1-1, with 7 positions matching TRBD1. This CDR3 region has 12 residues. V lost 1 base, J lost 11 bases, and 4 bases stayed unmatched. Germline V gene data show CDR1 as MNHNS and CDR2 as SASEGT. Here the CDR3 DNA reads TGTGCCAGCAGTGAAGTAAGGGGGCGGGCTTTCTTT. Translating gives CASSEVRGRAFF.

This chain uses TRBV18 with TRBJ1-5; D not resolved. Germline values: CDR1 KGHSH, CDR2 LQKENI. V lost 1 base, J lost 5 bases, and 6 bases lay in between. The CDR3 has 13 residues. The CDR3 sequence is CASSPLDDQPQHF. CDR3 nucleotides: TGTGCCAGCTCACCACTGGATGATCAGCCCCAGCATTTT.

Only a few counts were recorded for this clone. The chain is built from TRBV5-1 and TRBJ1-6, with D perhaps TRBD1 (6 bases). Deletions cut 4 bases from V and 7 bases from J, with 9 bases between. The CDR3 length is 13 residues. CDR1 SGHRS and CDR2 YFSETQ come from the germline V gene. The DNA of the CDR3 is TGCGCCAGCAGCCCTGACAGGAATTCACCCCTCCACTTT. It is translated as CASSPDRNSPLHF.

The chain recombines TRBV2 with TRBJ1-5; D possibly corresponds to TRBD1 (5 bases). This CDR3 spans 17 amino acids. V was shortened by 3 bases and J by 0 bases, with 15 bases between the two germline ends. Germline V gene lookup returns CDR1 SNHLY and CDR2 FYNNEI. The CDR3 region is CASSDGGGRYSNQPQHF. The DNA for the CDR3 is TGTGCCAGCAGTGACGGTGGGGGGAGGTATAGCAATCAGCCCCAGCATTTT.

This chain uses TRBV5-1 with TRBJ1-2; D remains unclear. The CDR3 sequence is 13 residues long. V was trimmed by 2 bases and J by 7 bases, leaving 12 bases between them. Per the germline V gene, CDR1 is SGHRS and CDR2 is YFSETQ. Written as DNA, the CDR3 is TGCGCCAGCAGCTTAGGAACGGAGCGTGGCTACACCTTC. Translating it yields CASSLGTERGYTF.

This sequence joins TRBV6-5 and TRBJ2-7, with 10 bases identical to TRBD1. V shed 6 bases and J 3 bases; nucleotides not matched to a gene: 5. The length of the CDR3 is 14 residues. Germline-derived CDR1 and CDR2 are MNHEY and SVGAGI. This CDR3 is CASRMGQGIYEQYV. The CDR3 DNA follows: TGTGCCAGCAGAATGGGACAGGGGATCTACGAGCAGTACGTC.

The genes are TRBV6-6 and TRBJ1-2; no reliable D call. V was trimmed by 5 bases and J by 7 bases, leaving 20 bases between them. CDR3 size: 15 residues. CDR1 is MNHNY and CDR2 is SVGAGI in the germline V gene (reference sequence). The DNA for the CDR3 is TGTGCCAGCAGTCTACTAGACTTAGCCTCGGGTGGCTACACCTTC. Its translation: CASSLLDLASGGYTF.

The V call is TRBV7-2, the J call TRBJ2-7; tentatively, D is TRBD1 or TRBD2 (5 bases each). CDR3 length equals 15 residues. V lost 5 bases to trimming and J lost 0 bases, with 14 bases between them. Germline V gene data show CDR1 as SGHTA and CDR2 as FQGNSA. Written as DNA, the CDR3 is TGTGCCAGCAGCCGGGGCCCGGTCACCTCCTACGAGCAGTACGTC. Translation: CASSRGPVTSYEQYV.

V gene TRBV19 combines with J gene TRBJ2-3; possibly TRBD2 for D (6 bases). In germline, CDR1 is LNHDA, CDR2 SQIVND (reference sequence). Between the trimmed V and J ends, which lost 5 bases and 1 base, there was a span of 13 bases. This CDR3 spans 15 amino acids. In DNA form, the CDR3 reads TGTGCCAGTAGTGGGATTAGCGGTGGCACAGATACGCAGTATTTT. Its translation: CASSGISGGTDTQYF.

This rearrangement joins TRBV6-6 to TRBJ1-3; weak D call: TRBD1 (5 bases). Germline CDR1 is MNHNY and CDR2 is SVGAGI (reference sequence). V was trimmed by 2 bases and J by 6 bases, leaving 17 bases between them. CDR3 length: 16 residues. CDR3 DNA sequence: TGTGCCAGCAGTTACCGCATCCGGGACGGACCAAACACCATATATTTT. It encodes CASSYRIRDGPNTIYF.

This clone has just one count. The chain carries TRBV14 and TRBJ1-2, with D unresolved. The V end lost 1 base, the J end lost 6 bases, and 9 bases lay between the germline ends. The CDR3 is made up of 13 amino acids. In germline, CDR1 is SGHDN, CDR2 FVKESK. CDR3 in amino acids: CASSQVRSDGYTF. The CDR3 DNA follows: TGTGCCAGCAGCCAAGTGAGGTCTGATGGCTACACCTTC.

This clone was counted a few times. This chain connects TRBV9 to TRBJ1-4, with D perhaps TRBD1 (5 bases). Germline V gene data show CDR1 as SGDLS and CDR2 as YYNGEE. This CDR3 is 14 amino acids long. Between the trimmed V and J ends, which lost 3 bases and 10 bases, there was a span of 16 bases. CDR3 loop: CASSAGTQSGKLFF. CDR3 nucleotide sequence: TGTGCCAGCAGCGCGGGGACGCAATCGGGAAAACTGTTTTTT.

CDR3 DNA: TGTGCCAGCTCACCAGAGGCAGCTCCTAGGAATTCACCCCTCCACTTT. Translating it yields CASSPEAAPRNSPLHF. The V gene is TRBV18, the J gene TRBJ1-6; D is ambiguous. This CDR3 region has 16 residues. Trimming shortened V by 2 bases and J by 7 bases, and 15 bases separated the two germline ends. CDR1 is KGHSH and CDR2 is LQKENI in the germline V gene.

This clone turned up a few times. The chain employs TRBV2 and TRBJ2-2; D remains ambiguous. Germline CDR1 reads SNHLY; CDR2 reads FYNNEI. This CDR3 has 15 amino acids. V shed 5 bases and J shed 0 bases, with 10 bases lying between them. Here the CDR3 reads CASSPNPANTGELFF. CDR3 nucleotide sequence: TGTGCCAGCAGTCCCAATCCGGCGAACACCGGGGAGCTGTTTTTT.

This chain joins TRBV5-1 and TRBJ1-1; D call uncertain. V lost 4 bases and J 3 bases, leaving 13 bases between the germline ends. In germline, CDR1 is SGHRS, CDR2 YFSETQ. This CDR3 has 14 amino acids. Here the CDR3 reads CASSTISGDTEAFF. CDR3 in DNA: TGCGCCAGCAGCACTATCTCGGGAGACACTGAAGCTTTCTTT.

The chain couples TRBV6-6 to TRBJ2-3; no firm D call. The length of the CDR3 is 14 residues. V was cut by 6 bases and J by 3 bases, with 13 bases left in between. Germline lookup yields CDR1 MNHNY and CDR2 SVGAGI (reference sequence). CDR3 in amino acids: CASRDVGITDTQYF. The DNA for the CDR3 is TGTGCCAGCAGAGACGTCGGCATAACAGATACGCAGTATTTT.